The clone carrying this T cell receptor beta chain was seen a few times. The data originate from a study of blood T cell repertoires in COVID-19. Study at large: The study drew acute and convalescent COVID-19 samples from the United States, Italy and Spain. PBMCs, B-cell-depleted T cells, or T cells were the source of the cDNA or gDNA that made up the material.

Assay: immunoSEQ multiplex PCR; the TCRdb copy retains only in-frame clones and omits some. This table holds around 100,000 clones, 84% found once. The CDR3 is 15 residues long. The V gene end was trimmed by 2 bases and the J gene end by 0 bases; junction bases not matched to a gene: 5. CDR1 and CDR2 from the germline V gene are SGHRS and YFSETQ. V usage is TRBV5-1 and J usage is TRBJ2-7; TRBD1 agrees at 7 bases. The TCR was taken from a man between 65 and 79 years old with active or convalescent COVID-19. The sample taken for sequencing was peripheral blood. For the CDR3, the DNA is TGCGCCAGCAGCTTATGGACAGGAGCCTCCTACGAGCAGTACTTC. It is translated as CASSLWTGASYEQYF.